These 29 T cell receptor beta chains were sequenced from one sample in a study of blood T cell repertoires in COVID-19. Profiled with immunoSEQ multiplex PCR; TCRdb holds only in-frame clones, not every one. The data contain 90,000 to 120,000 clones, roughly 90% of them singletons. Source material: peripheral blood. Receptors were obtained from a man in his forties with active or convalescent COVID-19.

The genes are TRBV11-1 and TRBJ1-1; 8 bases fit TRBD1. V gave up 4 bases and J gave up 7 bases; unmatched junction bases: 8. CDR1 and CDR2 (germline): SGHAT, FQDESV (reference sequence). This CDR3 spans 14 amino acids. CDR3 region: CASSWDRTGIEAFF. The CDR3 DNA reads TGTGCCAGCAGCTGGGACAGGACAGGGATTGAAGCTTTCTTT. Looking up the rest from reference TRBV11-1 and TRBJ1-1 gives the full variable domain: EAEVAQSPRYKITEKSQAVAFWCDPISGHATLYWYRQILGQGPELLVQFQDESVVDDSQLPKDRFSAERLKGVDSTLKIQPAELGDSAMYLCASSWDRTGIEAFFGQGTRLTVV.

This clone was counted a few times. The J gene is TRBJ1-2, the V gene TRBV19; no firm D call. The V end lost 2 bases, the J end lost 2 bases, and 3 bases lay between the germline ends. The CDR3 covers 12 residues. Germline V gene sequence: CDR1 LNHDA, CDR2 SQIVND (reference sequence). CDR3 sequence (DNA): TGTGCCAGTAGTATACTAAACTATGGCTACACCTTC. It yields the protein CASSILNYGYTF.

This clone was observed a few times. This chain links TRBV19 with TRBJ1-1; D uncertain. This CDR3 region has 14 residues. CDR1 is LNHDA, CDR2 SQIVND, per germline (reference sequence). V was shortened by 3 bases and J by 0 bases, with 8 bases between the two germline ends. CDR3 in amino acids: CASSITGMNTEAFF. For the CDR3, the DNA is TGTGCCAGTAGTATTACCGGGATGAACACTGAAGCTTTCTTT.

The chain has TRBV7-2 and TRBJ1-5; TRBD1 is a possible D gene (5 bases). The V and J ends lost 2 bases and 4 bases respectively, with 9 bases between them. Germline CDR1 is SGHTA and CDR2 is FQGNSA. The CDR3 has 14 amino acids. For the CDR3, the DNA is TGTGCCAGCAGCTTATGGGGCGGAAATCAGCCCCAGCATTTT. It encodes CASSLWGGNQPQHF.

The V call is TRBV6-6, the J call TRBJ1-1; no firm D call. Trimming removed 6 bases from V and 6 bases from J, with 8 bases in between. Per germline, CDR1 MNHNY and CDR2 SVGAGI (reference sequence). This CDR3 spans 11 amino acids. The CDR3 DNA is TGTGCCAGCAGGTACGCGTCTGAAGCTTTCTTT. Translated, it gives CASRYASEAFF.

The chain couples TRBV6-2 or TRBV6-3 to TRBJ2-1; 13 bases align to TRBD2. Trimming took 5 bases from V and 9 from J; bases not matched to a gene: 13. The CDR3 covers 17 residues. Germline values: CDR1 MNHEY, CDR2 SVGEGT. The CDR3, as DNA: TGTGCCAGCAGTCGTACCGGGACTAGCGGGGTACGGTCTGAGCAGTTCTTC. It translates to CASSRTGTSGVRSEQFF.

The gene calls are TRBV4-1 and TRBJ2-3; 11 nucleotides match TRBD1. J was trimmed by 4 bases and V by 4 bases; bases with no gene match: 1. There are 14 residues in the CDR3. Germline V CDR1 and CDR2: MGHRA, YSYEKL. CDR3 nucleotide sequence: TGCGCCAGCAGCCGGACAGGGGGCGCAGATACGCAGTATTTT. It is translated as CASSRTGGADTQYF.

CDR3 protein: CASSIKLDTEAFF. DNA of the CDR3: TGTGCCAGTAGTATTAAGTTAGACACTGAAGCTTTCTTT. V is TRBV19 and J is TRBJ1-1; D call uncertain. V lost 3 bases and J lost 3, with 8 bases in between. CDR3 size: 13 residues. From germline, CDR1 is LNHDA and CDR2 SQIVND (reference sequence).

The gene calls are TRBV11-3 and TRBJ2-1; 12 nucleotides align to TRBD2. The CDR3 length is 20 residues. V lost 5 bases to trimming and J lost 0 bases; unmatched junction nucleotides: 14. CDR1 and CDR2 from the germline V gene are SGHNT and YENEEA. The CDR3 bases are TGTGCCAGCAGCCCCCATCCTTGGACTAGCGGGATCAACTCCTACAATGAGCAGTTCTTC. Protein: CASSPHPWTSGINSYNEQFF.

The chain uses TRBV29-1 and TRBJ2-1, with TRBD2 matching 7 bases. The CDR3 consists of 12 residues. The V gene end was trimmed by 3 bases and the J gene end by 10 bases; junction bases not matched to a gene: 6. Germline CDR1 reads SQVTM; CDR2 reads ANQGSEA. For the CDR3, the DNA is TGCAGCGTTGAGCGGGGGATCTGGGAGCAGTTCTTC. It is translated as CSVERGIWEQFF.

The V and J genes are TRBV28 and TRBJ2-5, with D maybe TRBD2 (5 bases). Germline V gene data show CDR1 as MDHEN and CDR2 as SYDVKM. The CDR3 contains 14 residues. The V end was cut by 2 bases, the J end by 2 bases, with 9 bases between. The CDR3 region is CASSLGLIQETQYF. In DNA, the CDR3 is TGTGCCAGCAGTTTAGGACTGATACAAGAGACCCAGTACTTC.

The gene calls are TRBV13 and TRBJ2-2, with no clear D. V was shortened by 7 bases and J by 4 bases, with 10 bases between the two germline ends. Per germline, CDR1 PRHDT and CDR2 FYEKMQ (reference sequence). The length of the CDR3 is 13 residues. Written as DNA, the CDR3 is TGTGCCAGCACCAAAGGAGCCACCGGGGAGCTGTTTTTT. Encoded protein: CASTKGATGELFF.

The chain joins TRBV10-3 to TRBJ2-3, with 9 nucleotides matching TRBD2. V dropped 7 bases and J dropped 2; count of bases not matched to a gene: 16. CDR1 and CDR2 (germline): ENHRY, SYGVKD. This CDR3 spans 18 amino acids. CDR3 nucleotides: TGTGCCATCAAAAAGGTAGCGGGAGTGTTGACCAACACAGATACGCAGTATTTT. The encoded protein is CAIKKVAGVLTNTDTQYF.

The chain is built from TRBV20-1 and TRBJ1-6; 8 nucleotides agree with TRBD1. V shed 3 bases and J 9 bases; nucleotides not matched to a gene: 10. This CDR3 is built from 15 residues. Germline V CDR1 and CDR2: DFQATT, SNEGSKA (reference sequence). CDR3 DNA sequence: TGCAGTGCTAGTCCCCTCGGACAGGGAACTTCACCCCTCCACTTT. Protein: CSASPLGQGTSPLHF.

The CDR3 loop reads CASSPLTAGDTQYF. CDR3 nucleotides: TGTGCCAGCTCACCACTCACCGCAGGAGATACGCAGTATTTT. V is TRBV18 and J is TRBJ2-3, with no clear D. V shed 1 base and J shed 5 bases, with 10 bases lying between them. The CDR3 contains 14 residues. Germline V gene sequence: CDR1 KGHSH, CDR2 LQKENI.

In DNA, the CDR3 is TGCGCCAGCAGCCATGAACAGGGGGAGAAACTGTTTTTT. Translated: CASSHEQGEKLFF. This sequence joins TRBV4-3 and TRBJ1-4; 8 positions match TRBD1. V was clipped by 3 bases and J by 11 bases; unmatched bases: 5. The CDR3 consists of 13 residues. The germline CDR1 and CDR2 sequences are LGHNA and YSLEER.

V is TRBV27 and J is TRBJ2-2, with TRBD2 matching over 12 bases. CDR3 length: 15 residues. Looked up from germline, CDR1 is MNHEY and CDR2 is SMNVEV (reference sequence). The J segment lost 7 bases and the V segment lost 8 bases, leaving 8 bases of the junction unmatched. The CDR3 loop is CASQVQGLAGGELFF. The CDR3 coding sequence is TGTGCCAGCCAAGTCCAGGGACTAGCGGGCGGGGAGCTGTTTTTT.

The genes are TRBV2 and TRBJ2-7, with 10 bases identical to TRBD2. The V gene's germline CDR1 is SNHLY and CDR2 FYNNEI. V shed 3 bases and J 12 bases; nucleotides not matched to a gene: 5. The CDR3 extends over 12 amino acids. CDR3 nucleotides: TGTGCCAGCAGTGACCTAGCGGGAGACCGGTACTTC. It encodes CASSDLAGDRYF. Full variable domain (remainder filled in from reference TRBV2 and TRBJ2-7): EPEVTQTPSHQVTQMGQEVILRCVPISNHLYFYWYRQILGQKVEFLVSFYNNEISEKSEIFDDQFSVERPDGSNFTLKIRSTKLEDSAMYFCASSDLAGDRYFGPGTRLTVT.

The chain carries TRBV9 and TRBJ1-2, with a possible D match to TRBD1 (5 bases). Germline V lookup: CDR1 SGDLS, CDR2 YYNGEE. V lost 1 base and J 4 bases, leaving 11 bases between the germline ends. This CDR3 contains 14 residues. The CDR3 is CASSVLQGPYGYTF. The DNA for the CDR3 is TGTGCCAGCAGCGTACTTCAGGGCCCCTATGGCTACACCTTC.

The chain has TRBV28 and TRBJ1-5, with D tentatively TRBD1 (5 bases). V gave up 3 bases and J gave up 1 base, with 10 bases separating them. The CDR3 spans 15 residues. CDR1 is MDHEN and CDR2 is SYDVKM in the germline V gene. The CDR3 sequence: CASSFLGVSNQPQHF. CDR3 nucleotides: TGTGCCAGCAGTTTCCTAGGGGTGAGCAATCAGCCCCAGCATTTT.

V is TRBV28 and J is TRBJ1-5; 7 nucleotides match TRBD1. Germline CDR1 and CDR2: MDHEN and SYDVKM. J lost 2 bases, V lost 4 bases, and 5 bases had no gene match. This CDR3 comprises 15 residues. The CDR3 protein is CASSSNDRGNQPQHF. The DNA of the CDR3 is TGTGCCAGCAGTTCTAACGACAGGGGCAATCAGCCCCAGCATTTT.

This clone appeared once. This chain uses TRBV30 with TRBJ1-1; TRBD1 matches at 10 bases. J lost 6 bases, V lost 8 bases, and 3 bases had no gene match. The CDR3 has 11 residues. Looked up from germline, CDR1 is GTSNPN and CDR2 is SVGIG (reference sequence). CDR3 region: CALDRGPEAFF. In DNA form, the CDR3 reads TGTGCCCTTGACAGGGGGCCTGAAGCTTTCTTT.

The genes are TRBV7-9 and TRBJ2-7; 12 nucleotides agree with TRBD2. Germline V gene lookup returns CDR1 SEHNR and CDR2 FQNEAQ (reference sequence). V shed 5 bases, J shed 2 bases, and the junction held 7 bases outside the gene matches. The CDR3 contains 16 residues. CDR3 sequence (DNA): TGTGCCAGCAGCCCCCCTCTAGCGGGAGGGCCCTACGAGCAGTACTTC. It specifies CASSPPLAGGPYEQYF.

This rearrangement joins TRBV11-3 to TRBJ2-1; D might be TRBD2 (6 bases). Germline V gives CDR1 SGHNT, CDR2 YENEEA. V was clipped by 5 bases and J by 9 bases, with 17 bases between them. The CDR3 runs 14 residues. The CDR3 nucleotides are TGTGCCAGCAGCCCCCTGGGACTGGCGGGTGAGCAGTTCTTC. It is translated as CASSPLGLAGEQFF.

This sequence joins TRBV27 and TRBJ2-7, with 9 bases fitting TRBD1. The CDR3 totals 16 residues. The ends lost 4 bases at V and 2 bases at J; junction bases unmatched: 9. From germline, CDR1 is MNHEY and CDR2 SMNVEV (reference sequence). The CDR3 here is CASSSNRGQDAYEQYF. The CDR3 DNA reads as TGTGCCAGCAGTTCCAACAGGGGGCAAGACGCCTACGAGCAGTACTTC.

The V call is TRBV4-3, the J call TRBJ2-2, with 7 positions matching TRBD2. The CDR3 consists of 17 residues. The J segment lost 1 base and the V segment lost 1 base, leaving 6 bases of the junction unmatched. Germline V gives CDR1 LGHNA, CDR2 YSLEER. The CDR3 coding sequence is TGCGCCAGCAGCCAAGGAGCCAGCGGGGAGAACACCGGGGAGCTGTTTTTT. It encodes CASSQGASGENTGELFF.

This clone has a single count. The rearrangement joins TRBV2 to TRBJ2-5, with 12 bases fitting TRBD1. The CDR3 runs to 15 residues. Trimming at V came to 4 bases and at J to 5 bases, leaving 5 bases not matched to a gene. Germline lookup yields CDR1 SNHLY and CDR2 FYNNEI. Written as DNA, the CDR3 is TGTGCCAGCAGTGGGGGACAGGGGGCGCGGGAGACCCAGTACTTC. Its protein product is CASSGGQGARETQYF.

The V gene is TRBV19, the J gene TRBJ1-2; 7 positions agree with TRBD1. CDR1 and CDR2 from the germline V gene are LNHDA and SQIVND (reference sequence). V shed 10 bases, J shed 3 bases, and the junction held 17 bases outside the gene matches. CDR3 length: 16 residues. DNA of the CDR3: TGTGCCACCTCCTCAAGGGGACAGTTTTGGGACTATGGCTACACCTTC. Protein product: CATSSRGQFWDYGYTF.

This clone was detected only once. The chain's CDR3 is CASRLVPHTGVISYEQYF. The CDR3 region has the DNA TGTGCAAGTCGCTTAGTCCCCCATACAGGGGTGATCTCCTACGAGCAGTACTTC. The chain combines TRBV12-2 with TRBJ2-7; the listed D gene, TRBD1, was not tested against the DNA. TRBV12-2 is shown as a pseudogene. This CDR3 contains 18 residues.